The source of this T cell receptor beta chain is a study of beta chain features in type 1 diabetes. Study-wide results and limits: PCR, the amplification step, might favor shorter templates, equally in patients and controls. A pattern of fewer insertions and more deletions at VDJ junctions was seen in type 1 diabetes patients. Moderately but significantly shorter TCRB CDR3s were found in Type 1 diabetes patients in all four CD4+ subsets.

Expressed TCRB transcripts got sequenced, as all isolated RNA was reverse transcribed. Some clones are missing from TCRdb's copy, which holds only in-frame ones; the method was immunoSEQ multiplex PCR. This sample has just under 150,000 clones, with 10% found just once. The CDR3 covers 15 residues. Germline V gives CDR1 SGHDN, CDR2 FVKESK. The V gene end was trimmed by 4 bases and the J gene end by 10 bases; junction bases not matched to a gene: 8. This clone showed up just a few times. Its specificity is not known. Sample: naive CD4+ T cells from blood. This receptor was obtained from a man aged 18 to 29 in good health. This chain connects TRBV14 to TRBJ1-6, with 9 nucleotides matching TRBD1. The CDR3 DNA follows: TGTGCCAGCAGCCGACCGGGACAGGGTTCCTCACCCCTCCACTTT. This translates into CASSRPGQGSSPLHF. The full variable domain, its missing parts supplied by reference TRBV14 and TRBJ1-6, is EAGVTQFPSHSVIEKGQTVTLRCDPISGHDNLYWYRRVMGKEIKFLLHFVKESKQDESGMPNNRFLAERTGGTYSTLKVQPAELEDSGVYFCASSRPGQGSSPLHFGNGTRLTVT.